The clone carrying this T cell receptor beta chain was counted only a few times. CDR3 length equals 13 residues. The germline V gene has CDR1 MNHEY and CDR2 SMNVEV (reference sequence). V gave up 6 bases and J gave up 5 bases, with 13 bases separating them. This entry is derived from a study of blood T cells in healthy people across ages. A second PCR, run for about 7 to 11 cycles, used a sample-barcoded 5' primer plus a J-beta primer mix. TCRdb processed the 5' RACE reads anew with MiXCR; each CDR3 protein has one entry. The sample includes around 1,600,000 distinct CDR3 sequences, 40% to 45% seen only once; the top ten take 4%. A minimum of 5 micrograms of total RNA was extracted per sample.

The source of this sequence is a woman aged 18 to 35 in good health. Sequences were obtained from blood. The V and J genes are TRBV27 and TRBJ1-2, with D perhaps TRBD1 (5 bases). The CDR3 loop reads CASRPWGRYGYTF. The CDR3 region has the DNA TGTGCCAGCAGGCCTTGGGGGAGGTATGGCTACACCTTC.